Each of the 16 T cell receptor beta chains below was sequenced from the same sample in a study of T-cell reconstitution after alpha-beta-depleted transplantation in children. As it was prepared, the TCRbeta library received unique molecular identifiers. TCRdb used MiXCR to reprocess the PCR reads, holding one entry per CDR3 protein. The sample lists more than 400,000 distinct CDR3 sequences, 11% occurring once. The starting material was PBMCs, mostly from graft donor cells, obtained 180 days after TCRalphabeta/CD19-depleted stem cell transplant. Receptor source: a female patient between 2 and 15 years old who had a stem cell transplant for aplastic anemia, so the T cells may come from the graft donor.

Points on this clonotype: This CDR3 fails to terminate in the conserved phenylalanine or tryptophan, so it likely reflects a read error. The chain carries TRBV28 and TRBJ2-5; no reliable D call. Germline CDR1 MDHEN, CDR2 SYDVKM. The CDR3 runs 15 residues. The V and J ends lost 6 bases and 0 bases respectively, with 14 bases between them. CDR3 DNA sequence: TGTGCCAGCAGCACGACTCGCGGCTACCAAGAGACCCAGTACTTG. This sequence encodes CASSTTRGYQETQYL.

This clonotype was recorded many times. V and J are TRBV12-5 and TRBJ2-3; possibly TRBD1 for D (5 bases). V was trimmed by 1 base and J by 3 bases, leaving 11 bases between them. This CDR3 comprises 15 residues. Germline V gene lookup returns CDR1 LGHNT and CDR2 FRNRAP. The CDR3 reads CASGLGQPGTDTQYF. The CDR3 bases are TGTGCTAGTGGTTTGGGACAGCCCGGGACAGATACGCAGTATTTT.

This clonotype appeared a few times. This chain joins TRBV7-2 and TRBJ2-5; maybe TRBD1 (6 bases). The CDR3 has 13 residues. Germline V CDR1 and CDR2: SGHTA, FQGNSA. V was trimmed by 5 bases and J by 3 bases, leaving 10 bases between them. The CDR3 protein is CASSAHREETQYF. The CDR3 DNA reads TGTGCCAGCAGCGCACACAGGGAAGAGACCCAGTACTTC. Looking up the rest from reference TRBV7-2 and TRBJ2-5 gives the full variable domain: GAGVSQSPSNKVTEKGKDVELRCDPISGHTALYWYRQSLGQGLEFLIYFQGNSAPDKSGLPSDRFSAERTGGSVSTLTIQRTQQEDSAVYLCASSAHREETQYFGPGTRLLVL.

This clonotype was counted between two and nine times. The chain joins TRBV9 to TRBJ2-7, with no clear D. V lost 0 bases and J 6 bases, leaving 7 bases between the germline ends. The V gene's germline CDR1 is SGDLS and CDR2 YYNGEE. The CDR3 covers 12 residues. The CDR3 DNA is TGTGCCAGCAGCGTAGCTAAGGGCGAGCAGTACTTC. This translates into CASSVAKGEQYF.

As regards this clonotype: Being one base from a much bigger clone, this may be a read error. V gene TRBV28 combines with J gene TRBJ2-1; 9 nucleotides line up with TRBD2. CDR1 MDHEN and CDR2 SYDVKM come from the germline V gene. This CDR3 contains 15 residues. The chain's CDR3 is CACRPSSGVYNEQFF. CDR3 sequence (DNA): TGTGCCTGCAGGCCTTCTAGCGGGGTCTACAATGAGCAGTTCTTC.

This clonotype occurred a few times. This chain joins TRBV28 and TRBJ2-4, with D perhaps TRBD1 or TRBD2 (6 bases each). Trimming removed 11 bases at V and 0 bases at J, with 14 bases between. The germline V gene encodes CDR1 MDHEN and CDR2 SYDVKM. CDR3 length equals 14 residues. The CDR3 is CALGGSGAKNIQYF. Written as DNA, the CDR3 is TGTGCCCTAGGGGGGAGTGGAGCCAAAAACATTCAGTACTTC.

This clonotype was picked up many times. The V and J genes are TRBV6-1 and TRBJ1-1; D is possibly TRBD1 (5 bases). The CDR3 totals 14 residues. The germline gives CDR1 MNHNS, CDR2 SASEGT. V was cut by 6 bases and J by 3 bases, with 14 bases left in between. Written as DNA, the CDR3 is TGTGCCAGCAGCCAAGCTCAGGGTTACACTGAAGCTTTCTTT. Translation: CASSQAQGYTEAFF.

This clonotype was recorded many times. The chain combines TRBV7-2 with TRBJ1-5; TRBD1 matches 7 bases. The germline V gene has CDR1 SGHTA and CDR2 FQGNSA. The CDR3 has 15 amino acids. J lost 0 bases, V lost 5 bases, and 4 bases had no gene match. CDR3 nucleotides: TGTGCCAGCAGCCCCTGGACAGGTAGCAATCAGCCCCAGCATTTT. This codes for CASSPWTGSNQPQHF.

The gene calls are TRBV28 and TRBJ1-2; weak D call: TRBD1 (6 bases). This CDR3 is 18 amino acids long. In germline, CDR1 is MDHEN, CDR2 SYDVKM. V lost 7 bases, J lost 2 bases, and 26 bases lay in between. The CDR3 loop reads CASTSPRTALNPNYGYTF. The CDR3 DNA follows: TGTGCCAGCACCTCGCCCCGGACAGCCTTAAATCCGAACTATGGCTACACCTTC.

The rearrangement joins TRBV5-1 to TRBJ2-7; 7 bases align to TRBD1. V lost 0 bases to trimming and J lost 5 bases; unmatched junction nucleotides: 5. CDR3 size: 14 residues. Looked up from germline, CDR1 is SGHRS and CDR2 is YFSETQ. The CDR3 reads CASSLALTGHEQYF. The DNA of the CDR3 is TGCGCCAGCAGCTTGGCCCTGACAGGGCACGAGCAGTACTTC.

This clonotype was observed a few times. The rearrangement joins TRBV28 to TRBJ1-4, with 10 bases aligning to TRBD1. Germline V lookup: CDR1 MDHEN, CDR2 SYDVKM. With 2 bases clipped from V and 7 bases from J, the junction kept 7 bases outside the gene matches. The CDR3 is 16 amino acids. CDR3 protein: CASSLPTGTGAEKLFF. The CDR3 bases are TGTGCCAGCAGTTTACCCACCGGGACAGGGGCTGAAAAACTGTTTTTT.

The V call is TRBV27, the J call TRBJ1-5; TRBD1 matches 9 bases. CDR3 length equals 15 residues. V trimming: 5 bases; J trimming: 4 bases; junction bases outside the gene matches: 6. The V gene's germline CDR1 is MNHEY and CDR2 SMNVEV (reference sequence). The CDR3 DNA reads TGTGCCAGCAGTGCCTCGACAGGGGGGAATCAGCCCCAGCATTTT. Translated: CASSASTGGNQPQHF.

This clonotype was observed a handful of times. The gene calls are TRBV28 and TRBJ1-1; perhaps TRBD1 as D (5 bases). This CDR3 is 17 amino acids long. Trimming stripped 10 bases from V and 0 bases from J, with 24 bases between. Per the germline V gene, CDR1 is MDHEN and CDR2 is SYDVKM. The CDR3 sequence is CATTPGAGSPLNTEAFF. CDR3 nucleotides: TGTGCCACTACTCCTGGGGCAGGGAGCCCCTTGAACACTGAAGCTTTCTTT.

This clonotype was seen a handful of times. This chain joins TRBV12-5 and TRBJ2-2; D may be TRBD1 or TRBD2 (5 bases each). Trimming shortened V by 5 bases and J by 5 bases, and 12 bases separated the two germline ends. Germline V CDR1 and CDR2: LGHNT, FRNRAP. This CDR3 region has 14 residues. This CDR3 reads CASGPTGATGELFF. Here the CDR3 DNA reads TGTGCTAGTGGTCCAACCGGGGCGACCGGGGAGCTGTTTTTT.

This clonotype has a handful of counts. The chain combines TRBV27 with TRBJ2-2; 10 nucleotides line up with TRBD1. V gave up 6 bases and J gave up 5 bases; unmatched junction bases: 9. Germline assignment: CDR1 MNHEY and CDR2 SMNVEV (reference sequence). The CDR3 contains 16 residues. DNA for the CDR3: TGTGCCAGCAGCCTACGGACAGGGGGTGAGACCGGGGAGCTGTTTTTT. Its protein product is CASSLRTGGETGELFF.

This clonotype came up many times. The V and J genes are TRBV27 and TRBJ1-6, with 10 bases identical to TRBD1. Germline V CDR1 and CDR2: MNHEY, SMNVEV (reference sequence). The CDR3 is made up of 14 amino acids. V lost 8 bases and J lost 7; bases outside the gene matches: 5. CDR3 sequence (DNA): TGTGCCAGCTCCCGGGACAGGGGAAATTCACCCCTCCACTTT. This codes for CASSRDRGNSPLHF.